These 2 T cell receptor beta chains were all obtained from the same sample, sequenced in a study of cytomegalovirus exposure and HLA in healthy donors. Both 60 Vbeta primers and 13 Jbeta primers went into the PCR. TCRdb's copy holds only in-frame clones and misses some; the assay was immunoSEQ multiplex PCR. The table shows 190,000 or so clones, with about 83% occurring only once. Specimen: PBMCs. These receptors all stem from a woman aged 50 to 60 in good health and CMV-seropositive.

A single count supports this clone. The rearrangement links TRBV6-5 to TRBJ1-5, with D uncertain. V was clipped by 7 bases and J by 1 base, with 5 bases between them. The germline V gene has CDR1 MNHEY and CDR2 SVGAGI. The CDR3 has 12 residues. The CDR3 DNA is TGTGCCAGCATGGCAAGCAATCAGCCCCAGCATTTT. Translated: CASMASNQPQHF.

The J gene is TRBJ2-3, the V gene TRBV7-9, with D maybe TRBD1 (5 bases). V gave up 3 bases and J gave up 0 bases, with 10 bases separating them. The CDR3 loop spans 15 amino acids. The germline gives CDR1 SEHNR, CDR2 FQNEAQ (reference sequence). The CDR3 DNA reads TGTGCCAGCAGCTTTAGGGGCCCCAGCACAGATACGCAGTATTTT. Translating gives CASSFRGPSTDTQYF.